The text below deals with one TCR beta chain. Its antigen is currently unknown. Trimming removed 8 bases at V and 5 bases at J, with 14 bases between. Germline lookup yields CDR1 ENHRY and CDR2 SYGVKD. The CDR3 sequence is 13 residues long. The data were taken from a study of cytomegalovirus exposure and HLA in healthy donors. Across the study: Counted in an early data release were tens of millions of unique TCRs from HLA-typed donors.

Study observations and caveats: A few chains linked to CMV were shown in vitro to be specific for CMV antigens. Productive rates of about 90% or about 30% were seen for most TCR beta V segments in an earlier analysis. Sequencing probably produced one cluster of sequence variants that were highly shared.

The PCR employed 60 Vbeta primers together with 13 Jbeta primers. The repertoire was sequenced with immunoSEQ multiplex PCR; TCRdb's copy has only in-frame clones and lacks some. The sample shows 150,000 to 200,000 clones, roughly 80% of them seen only once. Sequenced sample: PBMCs. The gene calls are TRBV10-3 and TRBJ2-3; no clear D. This TCR was recovered from a human donor in good health. The CDR3 DNA sequence: TGTGCCATCCGCGCCCCACCCCAAGATACGCAGTATTTT. Translated: CAIRAPPQDTQYF.